These T cell receptor beta chains were read from a single sample in a study of identifying expanded T cells in peripheral blood. Some clones are missing from TCRdb's copy, which holds only in-frame ones; the method was immunoSEQ multiplex PCR. The repertoire holds around 90,000 clones, with around 89% as singletons. Input material: blood. Receptors were obtained from a person aged 18-70 years in good health. The CDR3 runs from the conserved cysteine through the conserved F or W. A D gene is named only where the DNA matches it firmly. Clone size appears in some rows only: once, few, many, or a class for an expanded clone.

clone size | J gene | V gene | D gene | CDR3 protein | CDR3 DNA
. | TRBJ2-1 | TRBV4-1 | . | CASSQDRTQRDNEQFF | TGCGCCAGCAGCCAAGATCGAACCCAACGAGACAATGAGCAGTTCTTC
. | TRBJ2-2 | TRBV29-1 | TRBD1 | CSVRQGSNTGELFF | TGCAGCGTACGACAGGGGTCGAACACCGGGGAGCTGTTTTTT
. | TRBJ2-2 | TRBV15 | . | CATSRGGGELFF | TGTGCCACCAGCAGAGGAGGCGGGGAGCTGTTTTTT
. | TRBJ2-2 | TRBV6-4 | . | CASSDVAGANTGELFF | TGTGCCAGCAGTGACGTTGCAGGGGCGAACACCGGGGAGCTGTTTTTT
. | TRBJ2-3 | TRBV5-1 | TRBD2 | CASSSRLAGGTDTQYF | TGCGCCAGCAGCTCGAGACTAGCGGGTGGCACAGATACGCAGTATTTT
. | TRBJ1-4 | TRBV30 | . | CAWSPGAQDEKLFF | TGTGCCTGGAGCCCGGGGGCGCAGGATGAAAAACTGTTTTTT
once | TRBJ2-7 | TRBV10-3 | . | CAIVTVRGCFPALYEQYF | TGTGCCATCGTTACTGTACGGGGTTGTTTTCCGGCCCTGTACGAGCAGTACTTC
. | TRBJ1-5 | TRBV29-1 | . | CSVQGSSNQPQHF | TGCAGCGTTCAGGGGAGTAGCAATCAGCCCCAGCATTTT
once | TRBJ2-3 | TRBV28 | TRBD1 | CASSLGTGTAHTDTQYF | TGTGCCAGCAGTTTGGGAACTGGGACAGCGCACACAGATACGCAGTATTTT
. | TRBJ2-7 | TRBV2 | TRBD2 | CASANSGGQYF | TGTGCCAGTGCGAATAGCGGGGGGCAGTACTTC
. | TRBJ2-1 | TRBV7-9 | . | CASSSSLAGREQFF | TGTGCCAGCAGTTCCAGTTTGGCGGGACGGGAGCAGTTCTTC
. | TRBJ1-1 | TRBV28 | . | CASSSVGKLLKAFF | TGTGCCAGCTCCTCGGTCGGGAAACTGTTGAAAGCTTTCTTT
. | TRBJ2-5 | TRBV9 | . | CASSVVVGTPKETQYF | TGTGCCAGCAGCGTAGTAGTGGGGACACCGAAAGAGACCCAGTACTTC
. | TRBJ2-3 | TRBV7-2 | . | CASSLGVSSLETQYF | TGTGCCAGCAGCTTAGGGGTTAGTTCTCTGGAGACGCAGTATTTT
. | TRBJ2-2 | TRBV7-7 | . | CASSLGGSNTGELFF | TGTGCCAGCAGCTTAGGGGGATCGAACACCGGGGAGCTGTTTTTT
once | TRBJ1-1 | TRBV18 | . | CASSPQAQGTTEAFF | TGTGCCAGCTCACCACAGGCCCAGGGGACCACTGAAGCTTTCTTT
. | TRBJ2-7 | TRBV29-1 | . | CSARTDGAYEQYF | TGCAGCGCTCGGACGGACGGAGCCTACGAGCAGTACTTC
few | TRBJ2-3 | TRBV6-4 | . | CASSEASSTDTQYF | TGTGCCAGCAGTGAAGCTTCTAGCACAGATACGCAGTATTTT
many | TRBJ2-7 | TRBV6-1 | . | CASSETSGRGTVGEQYF | TGTGCCAGCAGTGAGACCAGTGGGCGTGGGACCGTGGGGGAGCAGTACTTC
. | TRBJ2-7 | TRBV4-2 | . | CASSQVGSRTSYEQYF | TGTGCCAGCAGCCAAGTGGGCTCCAGAACCTCCTACGAGCAGTACTTC
. | TRBJ2-1 | TRBV28 | TRBD2 | CASSLTSGTFNEQFF | TGTGCCAGCAGCCTGACTAGCGGGACCTTCAATGAGCAGTTCTTC
. | TRBJ2-7 | TRBV7-8 | TRBD1 | CASSYLGATGLNYEQYF | TGTGCCAGCAGCTACTTAGGGGCGACAGGGCTTAACTACGAGCAGTACTTC
. | TRBJ2-5 | TRBV7-9 | . | CASSDPAGEETQYF | TGTGCCAGCAGCGACCCCGCCGGTGAGGAGACCCAGTACTTC
once | TRBJ2-3 | TRBV30 | TRBD2 | CAWSPERGGRDTQYF | TGTGCCTGGAGTCCTGAGCGGGGGGGCCGAGATACGCAGTATTTT
. | TRBJ1-1 | TRBV5-1 | . | CASSLARQNTEAFF | TGCGCCAGCAGCTTGGCCCGCCAGAACACTGAAGCTTTCTTT